This TCR beta chain originates from a study of shared clonotypes between healthy human individuals. Study context: The cohort had two women and a few men, ages 18 to 49.

This CDR3 has 11 residues. The table came from immunoSEQ multiplex PCR; TCRdb's copy has only in-frame clones and leaves some out. The sample has about 1,500,000 clones, around 95% seen once. This clone was detected a few times. The sample comprised naive CD4+ T cells sorted from blood. Subset denoted: CD45RA+ positively selected. The V call is TRBV21-1, the J call TRBJ2-7. TRBV21-1 is shown as a pseudogene. The TCR comes from a man aged 30 to 39 in good health. The CDR3: CASSKNYEQYF. The CDR3 coding sequence is TGTGCCAGCAGCAAAAACTACGAGCAGTACTTC.